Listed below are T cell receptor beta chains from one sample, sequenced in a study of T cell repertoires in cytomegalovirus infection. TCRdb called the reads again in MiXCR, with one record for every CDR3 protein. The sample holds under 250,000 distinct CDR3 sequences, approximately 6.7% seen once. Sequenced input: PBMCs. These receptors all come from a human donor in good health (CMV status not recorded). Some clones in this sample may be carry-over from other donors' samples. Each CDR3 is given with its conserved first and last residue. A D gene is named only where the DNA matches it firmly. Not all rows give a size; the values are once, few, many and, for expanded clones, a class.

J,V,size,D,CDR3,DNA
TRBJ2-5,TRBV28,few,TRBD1,CASNRQGETQYF,TGTGCCAGCAATCGACAGGGGGAGACCCAGTACTTC
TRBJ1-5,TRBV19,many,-,CASSISAIYSNQPQHF,TGTGCCAGTAGTATTAGCGCAATTTATAGCAATCAGCCCCAGCATTTT
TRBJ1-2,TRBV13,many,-,CASSVNGQFYGYTF,TGTGCCAGCAGCGTGAATGGACAGTTCTATGGCTACACCTTC
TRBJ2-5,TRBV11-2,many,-,CASSLDLLAGLAIVHSDWETQYF,TGTGCCAGCAGCTTAGATCTGCTCGCCGGCCTAGCTATCGTTCATTCGGATTGGGAGACCCAGTACTTC
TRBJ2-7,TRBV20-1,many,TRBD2,CSARAGRGRGGSYEQYF,TGCAGTGCTAGAGCCGGCCGGGGGCGGGGGGGCAGTTACGAGCAGTACTTC
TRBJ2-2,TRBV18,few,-,CASSPPDAGELFF,TGTGCCAGCTCACCACCGGACGCCGGGGAGCTGTTTTTT
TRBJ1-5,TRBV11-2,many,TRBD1,CASSSNGGTAAANQPQHF,TGTGCCAGCAGCTCGAATGGAGGGACAGCCGCCGCTAATCAGCCCCAGCATTTT
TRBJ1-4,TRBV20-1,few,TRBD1,CSAQAGTGPSGAF,TGCAGTGCCCAGGCCGGGACAGGGCCGTCTGGGGCATTT
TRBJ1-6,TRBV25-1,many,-,CASKDSYNSPLHF,TGTGCCAGCAAGGACAGCTATAATTCACCCCTCCACTTT
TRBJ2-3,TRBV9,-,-,CASSALLTDTQSF,TGTGCCAGCAGCGCCCTACTCACAGATACGCAGTCTTTT
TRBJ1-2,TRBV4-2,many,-,CASSQDGGWQGSYGYTF,TGTGCCAGCAGCCAAGATGGTGGATGGCAGGGCAGCTATGGCTACACCTTC
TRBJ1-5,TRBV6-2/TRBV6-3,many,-,CASSYGASNQPQHF,TGTGCCAGCAGTTATGGGGCTAGCAATCAGCCCCAGCATTTT
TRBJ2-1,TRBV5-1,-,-,CASSLEALLYNEQFF,TGCGCCAGCAGCTTGGAGGCACTATTATACAATGAGCAGTTCTTC
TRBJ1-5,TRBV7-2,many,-,CASSPDRFQPQHF,TGTGCCAGCAGTCCGGACCGATTTCAGCCCCAGCATTTT
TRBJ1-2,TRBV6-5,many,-,CASSEQGANYGYTF,TGTGCCAGCAGCGAACAGGGAGCTAACTATGGCTACACCTTC
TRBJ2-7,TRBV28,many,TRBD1,CATLQGANEQYF,TGTGCCACCCTACAGGGGGCCAACGAGCAGTACTTC
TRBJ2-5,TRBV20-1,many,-,CSAKGPRRETQYF,TGCAGTGCTAAGGGTCCGCGAAGGGAGACCCAGTACTTC
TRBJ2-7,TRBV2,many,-,CASSERGRDYEQYF,TGTGCCAGCAGTGAGAGGGGCAGGGACTACGAGCAGTACTTC
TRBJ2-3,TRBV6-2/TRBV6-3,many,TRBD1,CASSWGQESTDTQYF,TGTGCCAGCAGTTGGGGACAGGAGAGCACAGATACGCAGTATTTT
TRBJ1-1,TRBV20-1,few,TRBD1,CSARLLGTGAPEAFF,TGCAGTGCTAGGCTCCTCGGGACAGGGGCACCTGAAGCTTTCTTT
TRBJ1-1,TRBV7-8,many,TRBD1,CASSLTGQGTEAFF,TGTGCCAGCAGCTTAACGGGACAGGGGACTGAAGCTTTCTTT
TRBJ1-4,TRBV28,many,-,CASSPPPRDEKLFF,TGTGCCAGCAGTCCCCCCCCCAGGGACGAAAAACTGTTTTTT
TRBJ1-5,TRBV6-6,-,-,CASSSRDALSPQPQHF,TGTGCCAGCAGTTCCCGGGATGCACTTAGTCCTCAGCCCCAGCATTTT
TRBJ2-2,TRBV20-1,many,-,CSALAGTGELFF,TGCAGTGCCCTGGCGGGCACCGGGGAGCTGTTTTTT
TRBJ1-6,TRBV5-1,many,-,CASSLGADNSPLHF,TGCGCCAGCAGCTTGGGGGCAGATAATTCACCCCTCCACTTT
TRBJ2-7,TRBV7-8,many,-,CASSLTLTNSYEQYF,TGTGCCAGCAGCTTGACTCTTACGAACTCCTACGAGCAGTACTTC
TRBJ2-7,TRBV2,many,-,CASSVDTPYEQYF,TGTGCCAGCAGTGTGGACACCCCCTACGAGCAGTACTTC
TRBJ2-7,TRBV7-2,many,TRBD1,CASSRIRDRVYEQYF,TGTGCCAGCAGCCGAATCCGGGACAGGGTGTACGAGCAGTACTTC